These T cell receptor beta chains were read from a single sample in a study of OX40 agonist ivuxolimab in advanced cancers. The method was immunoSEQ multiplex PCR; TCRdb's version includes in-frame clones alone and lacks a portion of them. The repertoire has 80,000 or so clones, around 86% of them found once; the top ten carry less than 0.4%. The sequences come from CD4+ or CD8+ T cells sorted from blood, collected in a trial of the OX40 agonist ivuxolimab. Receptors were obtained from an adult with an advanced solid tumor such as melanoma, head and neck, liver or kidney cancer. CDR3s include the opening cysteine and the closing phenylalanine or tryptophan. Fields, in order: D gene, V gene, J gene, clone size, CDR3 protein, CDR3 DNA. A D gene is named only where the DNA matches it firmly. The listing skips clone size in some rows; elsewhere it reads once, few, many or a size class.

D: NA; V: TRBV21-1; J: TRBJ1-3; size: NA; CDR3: CASSKKPSGSSSGNTIYF; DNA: TGTGCCAGCAGCAAAAAGCCGTCCGGGTCCAGCTCTGGAAACACCATATATTTT
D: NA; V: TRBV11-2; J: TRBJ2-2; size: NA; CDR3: CASSSRPGLNTGELFF; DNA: TGTGCCAGCAGCTCGCGACCGGGACTTAACACCGGGGAGCTGTTTTTT
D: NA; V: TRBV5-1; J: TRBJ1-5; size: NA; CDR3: CASSLQGSGNQPQHF; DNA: TGCGCCAGCAGCTTGCAGGGGTCGGGCAATCAGCCCCAGCATTTT
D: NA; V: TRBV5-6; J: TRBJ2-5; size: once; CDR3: CASSPEGETQYF; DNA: TGTGCCAGCAGTCCCGAGGGAGAGACCCAGTACTTC
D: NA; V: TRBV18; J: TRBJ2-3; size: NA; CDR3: CASSPHPPGGGLGRDTQYF; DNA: TGTGCCAGCTCACCGCACCCCCCAGGGGGGGGCCTGGGGAGAGATACGCAGTATTTT
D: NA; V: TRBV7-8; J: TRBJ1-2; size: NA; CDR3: CASSFVVSGDYGYTF; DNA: TGTGCCAGCAGCTTCGTGGTCAGCGGGGACTATGGCTACACCTTC
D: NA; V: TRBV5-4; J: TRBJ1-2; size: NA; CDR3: CASSKAGQDLRDYGYTF; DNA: TGTGCCAGCAGCAAAGCAGGGCAGGACCTCAGGGACTATGGCTACACCTTC
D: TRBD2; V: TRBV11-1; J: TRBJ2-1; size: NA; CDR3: CASSLIGASGEDEQFF; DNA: TGTGCCAGCAGCTTAATAGGGGCTAGCGGGGAGGATGAGCAGTTCTTC
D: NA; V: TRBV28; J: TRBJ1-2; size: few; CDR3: CASSPRLNNYGYTF; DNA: TGTGCCAGCAGCCCTCGACTGAATAACTATGGCTACACCTTC
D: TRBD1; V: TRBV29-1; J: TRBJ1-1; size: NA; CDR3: CSVGDRVLHMNTEAFF; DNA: TGCAGCGTGGGGGACAGGGTCCTACACATGAACACTGAAGCTTTCTTT
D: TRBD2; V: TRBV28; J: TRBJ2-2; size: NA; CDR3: CASSLWGRLAPGELFF; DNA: TGTGCCAGCAGTTTATGGGGGAGACTAGCCCCCGGGGAGCTGTTTTTT
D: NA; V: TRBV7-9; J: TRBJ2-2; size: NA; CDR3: CASSLVGYTGELFF; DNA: TGTGCCAGCAGCTTAGTGGGTTACACCGGGGAGCTGTTTTTT
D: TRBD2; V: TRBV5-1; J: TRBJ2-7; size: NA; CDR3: CASMEAGVSYEQYF; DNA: TGCGCCAGCATGGAAGCGGGAGTCTCCTACGAGCAGTACTTC
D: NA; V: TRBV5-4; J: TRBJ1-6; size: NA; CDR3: CASSLAGGSYNSPLHF; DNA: TGTGCCAGCAGCTTGGCCGGGGGGTCCTATAATTCACCCCTCCACTTT